This T cell receptor (beta chain) was retrieved from a study of control samples from healthy donors and cancer patients. The CDR3 runs 16 residues. With 0 bases clipped from V and 6 bases from J, the junction kept 9 bases outside the gene matches. CDR1 and CDR2 from the germline V gene are SGHRS and YFSETQ. TCRdb's table, derived via immunoSEQ multiplex PCR, lists solely in-frame clones and lacks some. The sample holds roughly 400,000 clones, 90% seen once. The material sequenced was PBMCs. This clonotype was obtained from a middle-aged man with head and neck cancer. This sequence joins TRBV5-1 and TRBJ2-5; 9 bases align to TRBD1. This CDR3 is CASSLAGTGNVQTQYF. The DNA for the CDR3 is TGCGCCAGCAGCTTGGCCGGGACAGGGAACGTCCAGACCCAGTACTTC.